This T cell receptor (beta chain) was sequenced for a study of T cell responses to AZD1222 COVID-19 vaccine. Repertoires were generated with immunoSEQ multiplex PCR, while TCRdb's copy carries only in-frame clones and drops some. This sample yields about 150,000 clones, of which more than 85% are seen a single time; around 2.5% belongs to the top ten. The CDR3 is 15 amino acids. V was cut by 5 bases and J by 2 bases, with 10 bases left in between. Germline V CDR1 and CDR2: MNHEY, SVGAGI. The J gene is TRBJ1-6, the V gene TRBV6-5, with a tentative D call TRBD1 (5 bases). Source: peripheral blood, taken on day 0 of AZD1222 vaccination. The TCR was taken from an adult in good health. The CDR3 region is CASSQGRTYNSPLHF. CDR3 coding DNA: TGTGCCAGCAGTCAGGGACGGACCTATAATTCACCCCTCCACTTT.